Listed below are T cell receptor beta chains from one sample, sequenced in a study of cytomegalovirus exposure and HLA in healthy donors. Clones were sequenced by immunoSEQ multiplex PCR, and TCRdb holds only the in-frame ones, with some missing. The table has tens of thousands of clones, 62% seen once; the top ten hold approximately 5.8%. The sample consisted of PBMCs. These receptors all stem from a woman younger than 45 in good health and CMV-seropositive. CDR3s include the opening cysteine and the closing phenylalanine or tryptophan.

V gene: TRBV7-6; J gene: TRBJ2-1; CDR3 protein: CASSLRGDEQFF
V gene: TRBV6-5; J gene: TRBJ1-5; CDR3 protein: CASSLGEGQPQHF
V gene: TRBV30; J gene: TRBJ1-4; CDR3 protein: CAWNSLENEKLFF
V gene: TRBV15; J gene: TRBJ1-5; CDR3 protein: CATSSGTVGQPQHF
V gene: TRBV5-1; J gene: TRBJ1-6; CDR3 protein: CASRGAGLGYNSPLHF
V gene: TRBV7-9; J gene: TRBJ1-2; CDR3 protein: CASSLTGSSGYTF
V gene: TRBV25-1; J gene: TRBJ2-1; CDR3 protein: CATRQGAGNEQFF
V gene: TRBV5-1; J gene: TRBJ2-5; CDR3 protein: CASSPGGPSETQYF
V gene: TRBV7-2; J gene: TRBJ1-5; CDR3 protein: CASSSGQGFFQPQHF
V gene: TRBV11-3; J gene: TRBJ2-5; CDR3 protein: CASSPGTGEFETQYF
V gene: TRBV5-6; J gene: TRBJ1-5; CDR3 protein: CASSLGSLNQPQHF
V gene: TRBV30; J gene: TRBJ1-2; CDR3 protein: CAWSVLWQGARGYTF
V gene: TRBV5-1; J gene: TRBJ2-7; CDR3 protein: CASSLGRVGGWNDEQYF
V gene: TRBV5-6; J gene: TRBJ1-6; CDR3 protein: CASTLQGNSPLHF
V gene: TRBV4-2; J gene: TRBJ1-5; CDR3 protein: CASSPRDRGLNQPQHF
V gene: TRBV7-9; J gene: TRBJ1-5; CDR3 protein: CSSSLDYQPQHF
V gene: TRBV18; J gene: TRBJ1-1; CDR3 protein: CASSSTYPEAFF
V gene: TRBV7-2; J gene: TRBJ2-7; CDR3 protein: CASSSFTGTGSVQYF
V gene: TRBV30; J gene: TRBJ2-5; CDR3 protein: CAWVAGTSLQETQYF
V gene: TRBV7-8; J gene: TRBJ1-2; CDR3 protein: CATEREGVYGYTF
V gene: TRBV18; J gene: TRBJ2-7; CDR3 protein: CASSPRQGHEQYF
V gene: TRBV5-5; J gene: TRBJ2-3; CDR3 protein: CASSPTRVAGGGDTQYF
V gene: TRBV7-8; J gene: TRBJ1-4; CDR3 protein: CASSLGTQEKKLFF
V gene: TRBV18; J gene: TRBJ2-3; CDR3 protein: CASSPGLVYDTQYF
V gene: TRBV5-1; J gene: TRBJ2-5; CDR3 protein: CASHPTGGETQYF
V gene: TRBV7-9; J gene: TRBJ1-2; CDR3 protein: CASTTGSNYGYTF
V gene: TRBV2; J gene: TRBJ1-2; CDR3 protein: CASSDTGLSGYTF
V gene: TRBV2; J gene: TRBJ2-7; CDR3 protein: CASSDHRDGDYEQYF
V gene: TRBV7-3; J gene: TRBJ1-1; CDR3 protein: CASSPNRGTNTEAFF
V gene: TRBV6-5; J gene: TRBJ1-2; CDR3 protein: CASSYSPQGGYTF
V gene: TRBV19; J gene: TRBJ2-2; CDR3 protein: CASSPSGGGELFF
V gene: TRBV7-8; J gene: TRBJ1-4; CDR3 protein: CASSDRGGYNEKLFF
V gene: TRBV7-6; J gene: TRBJ2-3; CDR3 protein: CAGSLGRTSGATDTQYF
V gene: TRBV7-2; J gene: TRBJ2-3; CDR3 protein: CASSRGLASTDTQYF
V gene: TRBV7-3; J gene: TRBJ1-1; CDR3 protein: CASSLLGQGEGTEAFF
V gene: TRBV27; J gene: TRBJ2-1; CDR3 protein: CASKPRTGSNEQFF
V gene: TRBV2; J gene: TRBJ2-6; CDR3 protein: CASSVDSGANVLTF
V gene: TRBV7-2; J gene: TRBJ2-6; CDR3 protein: CASSLASGALSGANVLTF
V gene: TRBV6-1; J gene: TRBJ1-6; CDR3 protein: CASSEPQGLGSPLHF
V gene: TRBV11-2; J gene: TRBJ1-1; CDR3 protein: CASSPTLNTEAFF
V gene: TRBV5-1; J gene: TRBJ2-3; CDR3 protein: CASSPDPSRGRAQYF
V gene: TRBV10-3; J gene: TRBJ2-7; CDR3 protein: CAISDGTIDEQYF
V gene: TRBV27; J gene: TRBJ1-1; CDR3 protein: CASSLSFRGTEAFF
V gene: TRBV19; J gene: TRBJ2-1; CDR3 protein: CASSPRGLRGVYNEQFF
V gene: TRBV28; J gene: TRBJ2-7; CDR3 protein: CASRPTGQGSYEQYF
V gene: TRBV12-5; J gene: TRBJ1-5; CDR3 protein: CASGLRLGGEDQPQHF